One and the same sample provided the 25 T cell receptor beta chains below, sequenced in a study of CD8+CD57+ T cells in acquired aplastic anemia. CDR3 and TCR beta VDJ profiling relied on genomic DNA as the template. Using its own MiXCR run on the reads, TCRdb lists one record per CDR3 protein. The sample includes some 200,000 distinct CDR3 sequences, roughly 50% of them seen just once. Patients chosen for sequencing had CD8+CD57+ cells that had expanded, as shown by flow cytometry. The specimen was sorted CD4+, CD8+, or CD8+CD57+ T cells (not recorded which) from PBMCs. All receptors come from a human donor with aplastic anemia.

This clonotype was seen repeatedly, ten times or more. The chain combines TRBV7-3 with TRBJ2-2, with 9 bases that match TRBD2. V was pared by 3 bases and J by 0 bases, with 2 bases of the junction left unmatched. The CDR3 runs 16 residues. Germline loops: CDR1 SGHTA, CDR2 FQGTGA. The CDR3 nucleotides are TGTGCCAGCAGCTTTGGCGGGGGGGCGAACACCGGGGAGCTGTTTTTT. Protein sequence: CASSFGGGANTGELFF. Drawing the rest from reference TRBV7-3 and TRBJ2-2, the complete variable domain is GAGVSQTPSNKVTEKGKYVELRCDPISGHTALYWYRQSLGQGPEFLIYFQGTGAADDSGLPNDRFFAVRPEGSVSTLKIQRTERGDSAVYLCASSFGGGANTGELFFGEGSRLTVL.

V gene TRBV2 combines with J gene TRBJ2-3; 8 positions agree with TRBD1. The CDR3 contains 14 residues. Per the germline V gene, CDR1 is SNHLY and CDR2 is FYNNEI. V shed 2 bases and J 9 bases; nucleotides not matched to a gene: 7. CDR3 coding DNA: TGTGCCAGCAGTGAACGTTCGGCAGGGGGCACGCAGTATTTT. It yields the protein CASSERSAGGTQYF. Looking up the rest from reference TRBV2 and TRBJ2-3 gives the full variable domain: EPEVTQTPSHQVTQMGQEVILRCVPISNHLYFYWYRQILGQKVEFLVSFYNNEISEKSEIFDDQFSVERPDGSNFTLKIRSTKLEDSAMYFCASSERSAGGTQYFGPGTRLTVL.

Remarks on this clonotype: Germline is not matched at one junction end, which may reflect a read error. The V gene is TRBV7-9, the J gene TRBJ1-1; TRBD1 matches at 12 bases. The germline CDR1 and CDR2 sequences are SEHNR and FQNEAQ (reference sequence). The CDR3 consists of 16 residues. CDR3: CASSQYGTGGAAEAFF. The CDR3 region has the DNA TGCGCCAGCAGCCAGTACGGGACAGGGGGCGCGGCTGAAGCTTTCTTT.

The table lists this clonotype with many counts. The J gene is TRBJ1-4, the V gene TRBV9; possible D gene TRBD1, 5 bases. The V and J ends lost 0 bases and 2 bases respectively, with 11 bases between them. Germline V gene lookup returns CDR1 SGDLS and CDR2 YYNGEE. The CDR3 runs to 16 residues. CDR3 DNA: TGTGCCAGCAGCGTAGGAGCGGGGCGGACTAATGAAAAACTGTTTTTT. Protein sequence: CASSVGAGRTNEKLFF.

This clonotype was recorded a few times. The conserved closing phenylalanine or tryptophan is absent in this CDR3, likely reflecting a read error. The CDR3 DNA follows: TGTGCCAGCAGTCGAGCGGGGGGGAGCACAGATACGCAGTATGTT. Its translation is CASSRAGGSTDTQYV. The chain recombines TRBV12-3 or TRBV12-4 with TRBJ2-3; 10 nucleotides agree with TRBD2. V lost 5 bases to trimming and J lost 0 bases; unmatched junction nucleotides: 2. The CDR3 spans 15 residues.

The V gene is TRBV28, the J gene TRBJ2-5; 10 bases align to TRBD1. The CDR3 covers 14 residues. V trimming: 5 bases; J trimming: 5 bases; junction bases outside the gene matches: 5. Germline-derived CDR1 and CDR2 are MDHEN and SYDVKM. CDR3 in DNA: TGTGCCAGCAGTGGGGACAGGGGTGTTGAGACCCAGTACTTC. Its protein product is CASSGDRGVETQYF. The complete variable domain, with remaining parts taken from reference TRBV28 and TRBJ2-5, reads DVKVTQSSRYLVKRTGEKVFLECVQDMDHENMFWYRQDPGLGLRLIYFSYDVKMKEKGDIPEGYSVSREKKERFSLILESASTNQTSMYLCASSGDRGVETQYFGPGTRLLVL.

The table lists this clonotype with many counts. V is TRBV14 and J is TRBJ2-1; D perhaps matches TRBD2 (6 bases). V gave up 3 bases and J gave up 4 bases, with 13 bases separating them. Germline-derived CDR1 and CDR2 are SGHDN and FVKESK. CDR3 length equals 15 residues. CDR3 loop: CASSHGRTRYNEQFF. CDR3 in DNA: TGTGCCAGCAGCCATGGGAGGACACGTTACAATGAGCAGTTCTTC.

This clonotype has ten or more counts. J is TRBJ1-3 and V is TRBV25-1; D is ambiguous. The V gene lost 2 bases and the J gene lost 4 bases, with 9 bases spanning the gap. In germline, CDR1 is MGHDK, CDR2 SYGVNS. The CDR3 runs 14 residues. This CDR3 reads CASSEGNPGNTIYF. CDR3 sequence (DNA): TGTGCCAGCAGTGAAGGGAATCCCGGAAACACCATATATTTT.

This chain's CDR3 is CASSFTDRTYEQYF. CDR3 coding DNA: TGTGCCAGCAGTTTCACAGATAGGACCTACGAGCAGTACTTC. V gene TRBV12-3 or TRBV12-4 combines with J gene TRBJ2-7, with D uncertain. Trimming removed 3 bases at V and 2 bases at J, with 11 bases between. CDR3 length equals 14 residues.

The chain recombines TRBV29-1 with TRBJ2-1; 11 bases match TRBD2. Germline values: CDR1 SQVTM, CDR2 ANQGSEA. The CDR3 runs 13 residues. Trimming at V came to 6 bases and at J to 5 bases, leaving 3 bases not matched to a gene. The CDR3 DNA sequence: TGCAGCGTAGGGACTAGCGGAAACAATGAGCAGTTCTTC. Residues: CSVGTSGNNEQFF.

The chain couples TRBV29-1 to TRBJ2-7, with TRBD1 identical over 9 bases. Per the germline V gene, CDR1 is SQVTM and CDR2 is ANQGSEA. The CDR3 is 14 residues long. V lost 6 bases, J lost 1 base, and 7 bases stayed unmatched. DNA for the CDR3: TGCAGCGTGAGTCCGGGACAGGGTTCCTACGAGCAGTACTTC. Amino acid sequence: CSVSPGQGSYEQYF.

The chain employs TRBV2 and TRBJ2-7; D is uncertain. The V end was cut by 6 bases, the J end by 6 bases, with 9 bases between. The germline CDR1 and CDR2 sequences are SNHLY and FYNNEI. This CDR3 has 11 residues. In DNA, the CDR3 is TGTGCCAGCAGAGGGCTACGCGAGCAGTACTTC. It is translated as CASRGLREQYF.

This clonotype was seen ten or more times. An end of the junction does not agree with germline; a read error may underlie this. V and J are TRBV7-8 and TRBJ2-5, with D maybe TRBD1 (5 bases). The CDR3 loop spans 16 amino acids. CDR1 SGHVS and CDR2 FQNEAQ come from the germline V gene. The CDR3 region is CASSPNLGLGDETQYF. CDR3 DNA: TGTGCCAGCAGCCCTAACCTGGGGCTAGGGGATGAGACCCAGTACTTT.

The gene calls are TRBV6-9 and TRBJ1-4, with D perhaps TRBD1 (5 bases). Germline V gene lookup returns CDR1 MNHGY and CDR2 SVAAGI. The CDR3 is made up of 16 amino acids. The germline V and J ends were trimmed by 7 bases and 0 bases, with 15 bases remaining between them. CDR3 nucleotides: TGTGCCAGCACCATCGGGGACGCCACAACTAATGAAAAACTGTTTTTT. Translated, it gives CASTIGDATTNEKLFF.

A note on this clonotype: With a much larger clone just one base away, this may be a read error. It is likely a read error, because the conserved phenylalanine at the end of the CDR3 is missing. The chain uses TRBV5-5 and TRBJ2-3; unclear D gene. Germline V gene data show CDR1 as SGHKS and CDR2 as YYEKEE (reference sequence). This CDR3 comprises 15 residues. The CDR3 coding sequence is TGCGCCAGCAGCTCCAGGATGGCTAGCACAGATACGCAGTATTGT. This codes for CASSSRMASTDTQYC.

This clonotype was observed at least ten times. The V call is TRBV19, the J call TRBJ2-1; D ambiguous. CDR1 is LNHDA, CDR2 SQIVND, per germline (reference sequence). The CDR3 totals 13 residues. V was cut by 4 bases and J by 8 bases, with 12 bases left in between. The CDR3 DNA reads as TGTGCCAGTAGTAAACAGCGTGGCCATGAGCAGTTCTTC. Translation: CASSKQRGHEQFF.

This clonotype was recorded a few times. The rearrangement links TRBV20-1 to TRBJ2-5, with TRBD2 as a possible D gene (6 bases). Trimming removed 0 bases at V and 5 bases at J, with 13 bases between. CDR1 and CDR2 (germline): DFQATT, SNEGSKA (reference sequence). The CDR3 totals 14 residues. This chain's CDR3 is CSARDRLARETQYF. The CDR3 nucleotides are TGCAGTGCTAGAGATAGGCTAGCGCGCGAGACCCAGTACTTC.

Many counts were recorded for this clonotype. The chain uses TRBV24-1 and TRBJ2-1; TRBD2 matches 10 bases. V shed 1 base, J shed 7 bases, and the junction held 9 bases outside the gene matches. The CDR3 is made up of 17 amino acids. CDR1 and CDR2 from the germline V gene are KGHDR and SFDVKD. The CDR3 bases are TGTGCCACCAGTGATTTAAGGAGCGGGGGGGATTTTAATGAGCAGTTCTTC. Its protein product is CATSDLRSGGDFNEQFF.

The CDR3 spells CASSQGWPYEQYF. As DNA, the CDR3 is TGCGCCAGCTCACAGGGGTGGCCCTACGAGCAGTACTTC. The chain has TRBV10-2 and TRBJ2-7, with 7 bases matching TRBD1. Losses at the gene ends were 8 bases for V and 2 bases for J; bases not matched to a gene: 6. The CDR3 spans 13 residues. Germline assignment: CDR1 WSHSY and CDR2 SAAADI.

The rearrangement uses TRBV29-1 and TRBJ1-5; no firm D call. Trimming took off 6 bases at V and 11 bases at J, with 14 bases between the two ends. The CDR3 extends over 11 amino acids. Germline V lookup: CDR1 SQVTM, CDR2 ANQGSEA. The CDR3 here is CSVGSQETQHF. In nucleotides, the CDR3 is TGCAGCGTGGGCAGCCAAGAGACCCAGCATTTT.

At least ten counts were recorded for this clonotype. The V and J genes are TRBV6-1 and TRBJ1-1, with 8 bases lining up with TRBD1. The length of the CDR3 is 14 residues. The trim removed 5 bases at V and 5 bases at J, leaving 7 bases unmatched. CDR1 is MNHNS and CDR2 is SASEGT in the germline V gene. The CDR3 sequence is CASSNDRGRTEAFF. The CDR3 region has the DNA TGTGCCAGCAGTAACGACAGGGGTAGAACTGAAGCTTTCTTT.

This clonotype was counted ten times or more. The chain uses TRBV20-1 and TRBJ1-6, with TRBD1 as a possible D gene (6 bases). The germline V and J ends were trimmed by 6 bases and 10 bases, with 19 bases remaining between them. CDR3 length: 14 residues. Germline values: CDR1 DFQATT, CDR2 SNEGSKA (reference sequence). CDR3 sequence (DNA): TGCAGTGCCTCATCGACAGGCAATTTCTCACCCCTCCACTTT. It codes for CSASSTGNFSPLHF.

The chain has TRBV5-4 and TRBJ1-6; D is undetermined. CDR1 and CDR2 from the germline V gene are SGHNT and YYREEE (reference sequence). V shed 0 bases and J shed 4 bases, with 8 bases lying between them. This CDR3 has 15 amino acids. The CDR3 coding sequence is TGTGCCAGCAGCTTGGTGGCAGGATATAATTCACCCCTCCACTTT. It specifies CASSLVAGYNSPLHF.

The chain combines TRBV30 with TRBJ2-3, with 12 bases matching TRBD2. J gave up 6 bases and V 5 bases, and 15 bases lay outside the gene matches. Germline V gene sequence: CDR1 GTSNPN, CDR2 SVGIG (reference sequence). This CDR3 region has 17 residues. CDR3 coding DNA: TGTGCCTGGCATTCTAGCGGGGGGGCCTTGAGAGGGGATACGCAGTATTTT. Translating gives CAWHSSGGALRGDTQYF.

The rearrangement uses TRBV7-2 and TRBJ1-1; D is possibly TRBD1 (5 bases). The CDR3 sequence is 16 residues long. CDR1 SGHTA and CDR2 FQGNSA come from the germline V gene. The V and J ends lost 1 base and 3 bases respectively, with 15 bases between them. Here the CDR3 reads CASSLVGGTGDTEAFF. DNA for the CDR3: TGTGCCAGCAGCTTAGTTGGCGGAACGGGGGACACTGAAGCTTTCTTT.